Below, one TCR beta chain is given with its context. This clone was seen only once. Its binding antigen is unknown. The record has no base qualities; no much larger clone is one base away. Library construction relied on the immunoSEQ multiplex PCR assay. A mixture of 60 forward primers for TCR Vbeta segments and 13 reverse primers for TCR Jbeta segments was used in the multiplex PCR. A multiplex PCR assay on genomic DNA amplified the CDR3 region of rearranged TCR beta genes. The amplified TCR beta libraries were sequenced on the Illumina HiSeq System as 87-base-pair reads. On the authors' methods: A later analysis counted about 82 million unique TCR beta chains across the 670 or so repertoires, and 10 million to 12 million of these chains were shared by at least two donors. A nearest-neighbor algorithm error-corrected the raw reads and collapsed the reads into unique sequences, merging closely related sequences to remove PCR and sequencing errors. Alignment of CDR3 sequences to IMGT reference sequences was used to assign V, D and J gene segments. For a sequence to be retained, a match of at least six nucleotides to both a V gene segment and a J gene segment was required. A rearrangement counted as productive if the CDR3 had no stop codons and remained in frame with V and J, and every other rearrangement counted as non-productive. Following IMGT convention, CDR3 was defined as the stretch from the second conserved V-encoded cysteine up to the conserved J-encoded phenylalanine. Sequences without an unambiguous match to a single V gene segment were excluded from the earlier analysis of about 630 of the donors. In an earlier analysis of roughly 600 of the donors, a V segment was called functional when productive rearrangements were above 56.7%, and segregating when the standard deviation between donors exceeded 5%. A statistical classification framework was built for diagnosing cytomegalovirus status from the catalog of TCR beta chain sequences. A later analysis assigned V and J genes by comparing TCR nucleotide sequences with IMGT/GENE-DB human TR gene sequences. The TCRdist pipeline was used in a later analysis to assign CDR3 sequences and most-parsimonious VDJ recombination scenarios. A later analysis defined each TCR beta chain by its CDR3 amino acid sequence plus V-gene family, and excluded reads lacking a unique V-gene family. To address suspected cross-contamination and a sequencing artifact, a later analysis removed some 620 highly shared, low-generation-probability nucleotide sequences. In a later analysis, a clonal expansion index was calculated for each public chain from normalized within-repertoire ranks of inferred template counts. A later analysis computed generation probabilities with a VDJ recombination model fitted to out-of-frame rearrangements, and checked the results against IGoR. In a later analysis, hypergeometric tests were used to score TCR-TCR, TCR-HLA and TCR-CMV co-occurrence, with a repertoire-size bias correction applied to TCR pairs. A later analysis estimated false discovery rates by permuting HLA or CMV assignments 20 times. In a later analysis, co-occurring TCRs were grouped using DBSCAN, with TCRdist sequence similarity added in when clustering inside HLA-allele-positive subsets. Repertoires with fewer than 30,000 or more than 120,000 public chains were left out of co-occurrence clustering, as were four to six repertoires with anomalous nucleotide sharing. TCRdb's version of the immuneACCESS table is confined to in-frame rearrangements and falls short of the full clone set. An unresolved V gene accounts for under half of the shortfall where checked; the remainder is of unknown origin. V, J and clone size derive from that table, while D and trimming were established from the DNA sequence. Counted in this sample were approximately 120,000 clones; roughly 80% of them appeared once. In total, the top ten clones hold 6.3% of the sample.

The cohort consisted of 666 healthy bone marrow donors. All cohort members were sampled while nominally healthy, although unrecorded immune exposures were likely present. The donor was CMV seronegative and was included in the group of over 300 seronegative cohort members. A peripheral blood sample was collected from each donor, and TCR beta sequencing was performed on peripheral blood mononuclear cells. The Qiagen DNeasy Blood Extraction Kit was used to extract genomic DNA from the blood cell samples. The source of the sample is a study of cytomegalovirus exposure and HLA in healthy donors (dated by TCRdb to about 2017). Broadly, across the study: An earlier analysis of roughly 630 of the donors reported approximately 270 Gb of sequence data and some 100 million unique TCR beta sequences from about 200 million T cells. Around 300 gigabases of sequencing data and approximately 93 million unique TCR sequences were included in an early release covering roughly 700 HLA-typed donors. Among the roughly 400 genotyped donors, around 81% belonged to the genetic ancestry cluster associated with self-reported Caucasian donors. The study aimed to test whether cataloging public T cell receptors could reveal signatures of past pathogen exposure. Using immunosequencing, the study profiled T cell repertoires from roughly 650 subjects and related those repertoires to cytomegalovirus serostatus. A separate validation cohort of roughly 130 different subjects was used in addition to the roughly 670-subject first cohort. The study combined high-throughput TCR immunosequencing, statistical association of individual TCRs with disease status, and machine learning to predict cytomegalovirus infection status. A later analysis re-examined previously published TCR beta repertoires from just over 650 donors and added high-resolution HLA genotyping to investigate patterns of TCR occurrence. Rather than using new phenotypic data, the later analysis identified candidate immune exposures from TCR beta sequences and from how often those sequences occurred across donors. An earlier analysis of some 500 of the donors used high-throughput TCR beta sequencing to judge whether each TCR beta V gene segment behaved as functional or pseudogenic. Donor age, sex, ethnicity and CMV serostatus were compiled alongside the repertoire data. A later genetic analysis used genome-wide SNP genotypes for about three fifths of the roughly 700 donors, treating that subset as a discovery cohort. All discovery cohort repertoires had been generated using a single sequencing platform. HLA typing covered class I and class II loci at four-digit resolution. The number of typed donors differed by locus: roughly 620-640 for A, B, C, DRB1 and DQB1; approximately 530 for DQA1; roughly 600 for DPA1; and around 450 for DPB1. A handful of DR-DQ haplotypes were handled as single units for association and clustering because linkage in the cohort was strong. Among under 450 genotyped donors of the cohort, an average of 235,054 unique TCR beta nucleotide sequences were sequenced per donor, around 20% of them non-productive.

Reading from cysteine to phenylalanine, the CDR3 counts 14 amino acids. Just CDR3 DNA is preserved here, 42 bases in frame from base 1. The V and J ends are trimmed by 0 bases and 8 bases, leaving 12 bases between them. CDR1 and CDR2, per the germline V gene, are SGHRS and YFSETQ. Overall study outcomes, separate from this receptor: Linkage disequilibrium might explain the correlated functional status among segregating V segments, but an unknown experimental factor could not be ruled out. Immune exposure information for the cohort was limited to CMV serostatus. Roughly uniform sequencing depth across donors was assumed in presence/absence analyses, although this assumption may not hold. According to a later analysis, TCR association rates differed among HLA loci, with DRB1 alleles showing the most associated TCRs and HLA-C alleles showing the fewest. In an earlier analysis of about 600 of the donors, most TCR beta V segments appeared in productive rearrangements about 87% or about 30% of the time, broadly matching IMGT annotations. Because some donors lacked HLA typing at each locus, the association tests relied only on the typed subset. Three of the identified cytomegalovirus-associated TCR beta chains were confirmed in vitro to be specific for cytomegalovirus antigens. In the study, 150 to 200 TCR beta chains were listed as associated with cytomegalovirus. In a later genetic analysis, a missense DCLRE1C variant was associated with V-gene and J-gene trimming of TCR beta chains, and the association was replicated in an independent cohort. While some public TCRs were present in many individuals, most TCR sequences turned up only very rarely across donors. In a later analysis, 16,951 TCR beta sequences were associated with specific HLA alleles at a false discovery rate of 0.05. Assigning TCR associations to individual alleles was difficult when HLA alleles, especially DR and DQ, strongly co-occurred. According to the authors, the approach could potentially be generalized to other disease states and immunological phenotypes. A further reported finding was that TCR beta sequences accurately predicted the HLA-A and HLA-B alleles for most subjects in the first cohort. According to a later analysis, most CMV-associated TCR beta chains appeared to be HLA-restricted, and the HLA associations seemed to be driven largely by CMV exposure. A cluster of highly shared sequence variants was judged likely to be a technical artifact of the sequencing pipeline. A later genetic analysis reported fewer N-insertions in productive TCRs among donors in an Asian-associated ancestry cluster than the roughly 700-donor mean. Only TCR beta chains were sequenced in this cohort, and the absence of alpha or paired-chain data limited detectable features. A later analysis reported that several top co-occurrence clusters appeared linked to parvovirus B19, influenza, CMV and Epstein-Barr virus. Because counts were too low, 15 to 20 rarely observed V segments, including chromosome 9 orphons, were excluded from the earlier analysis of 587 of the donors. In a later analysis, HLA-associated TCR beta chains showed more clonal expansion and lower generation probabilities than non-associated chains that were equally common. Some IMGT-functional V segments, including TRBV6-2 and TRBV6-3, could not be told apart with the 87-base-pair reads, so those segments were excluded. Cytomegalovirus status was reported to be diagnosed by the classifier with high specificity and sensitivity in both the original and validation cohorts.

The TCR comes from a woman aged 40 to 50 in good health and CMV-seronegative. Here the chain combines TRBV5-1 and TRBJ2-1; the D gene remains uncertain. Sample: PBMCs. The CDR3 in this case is CASSLVFSPDEQFF. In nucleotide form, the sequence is TGCGCCAGCAGCTTGGTGTTCTCTCCGGATGAGCAGTTCTTC.